The 17 T cell receptor beta chains in this list originate from one sample, sequenced in a study of yellow fever vaccine responses in identical twins. TCRdb redid the calling of the RT-PCR reads with MiXCR, one entry per CDR3 protein. The repertoire holds approximately 20,000 distinct CDR3 sequences, about 65% seen once, with roughly 2.4% in the top ten. The input for sequencing was T cells from blood (PBMCs), unsorted or a sorted subset (not recorded which), taken before or after yellow fever vaccination (not recorded which). The receptors were gathered from a woman aged 18-29 years who received the yellow fever vaccine.

The chain recombines TRBV5-4 with TRBJ1-2; D perhaps matches TRBD1 (6 bases). This CDR3 has 15 amino acids. The germline CDR1 and CDR2 sequences are SGHNT and YYREEE (reference sequence). Between the trimmed V and J ends, which lost 0 bases and 2 bases, there was a span of 11 bases. The CDR3 coding sequence is TGTGCCAGCAGCTTGGGGGGGGCAGGGAACTATGGCTACACCTTC. This translates into CASSLGGAGNYGYTF.

V gene TRBV5-1 combines with J gene TRBJ2-1, with D unresolved. Germline CDR1 and CDR2: SGHRS and YFSETQ. Trimming left V 5 bases short and J 9 bases short, with 12 bases between. This CDR3 contains 12 residues. The DNA for the CDR3 is TGCGCCAGCAGTCGTGATTCGGGTGAGCAGTTCTTC. Translated: CASSRDSGEQFF.

The rearrangement links TRBV5-1 to TRBJ2-2; D gene uncertain. The CDR3 extends over 16 amino acids. The V end lost 1 base, the J end lost 1 base, and 11 bases lay between the germline ends. Germline V gene lookup returns CDR1 SGHRS and CDR2 YFSETQ. CDR3 sequence (DNA): TGCGCCAGCAGCTTGTACGCCTCAGAGAACACCGGGGAGCTGTTTTTT. Residues: CASSLYASENTGELFF.

The chain employs TRBV9 and TRBJ2-3, with TRBD1 identical over 8 bases. The CDR3 loop spans 15 amino acids. J was trimmed by 2 bases and V by 2 bases; bases with no gene match: 4. Germline assignment: CDR1 SGDLS and CDR2 YYNGEE. CDR3 sequence (DNA): TGTGCCAGCAGCGTGGCAGGGGGCCCCACAGATACGCAGTATTTT. It specifies CASSVAGGPTDTQYF.

The V gene is TRBV18, the J gene TRBJ2-7, with D uncertain. Germline assignment: CDR1 KGHSH and CDR2 LQKENI. V was cut by 2 bases and J by 3 bases, with 14 bases left in between. The length of the CDR3 is 15 residues. The CDR3 loop reads CASSPGWNQFYEQYV. In nucleotides, the CDR3 is TGTGCCAGCTCACCAGGATGGAACCAATTCTACGAGCAGTACGTC.

This clonotype was seen more than once but under ten times. This chain joins TRBV2 and TRBJ2-7; TRBD2 matches 7 bases. This CDR3 is 14 amino acids long. After removal of 6 bases from V and 1 base from J, the junction contained 6 bases not matched to a gene. Germline CDR1 reads SNHLY; CDR2 reads FYNNEI. CDR3 loop: CASRGGRESYEQYF. CDR3 DNA sequence: TGTGCCAGCAGAGGAGGGAGGGAATCCTACGAGCAGTACTTC.

The rearrangement links TRBV10-3 to TRBJ1-1, with D hard to call. The ends were cut back, 4 bases at V and 1 base at J, with 4 bases in the middle. Per the germline V gene, CDR1 is ENHRY and CDR2 is SYGVKD. CDR3 length: 12 amino acids. The CDR3 spells CAISGGNTEAFF. CDR3 DNA sequence: TGTGCCATCAGTGGGGGGAACACTGAAGCTTTCTTT.

The chain is built from TRBV4-2 and TRBJ1-5, with TRBD1 matching 9 bases. The CDR3 runs 14 residues. CDR1 and CDR2 (germline): LGHNA, YNFKEQ. Trimming removed 4 bases from V and 5 bases from J; junction bases left unmatched: 3. CDR3 DNA: TGTGCCAGCAGCCCGGGACAGGGTCATCAGCCCCAGCATTTT. It yields the protein CASSPGQGHQPQHF.

The chain is built from TRBV29-1 and TRBJ2-7; 7 nucleotides agree with TRBD1. The ends lost 6 bases at V and 3 bases at J; junction bases unmatched: 5. The germline gives CDR1 SQVTM, CDR2 ANQGSEA. This CDR3 contains 12 residues. This chain's CDR3 is CSVRDRNYEQYV. For the CDR3, the DNA is TGCAGCGTGAGGGACAGAAACTACGAGCAGTACGTC.

This rearrangement joins TRBV20-1 to TRBJ1-5; D gene ambiguous. The V gene's germline CDR1 is DFQATT and CDR2 SNEGSKA (reference sequence). This CDR3 region has 14 residues. Trimming removed 0 bases from V and 7 bases from J, with 13 bases in between. CDR3 nucleotides: TGCAGTGCTAGAGATGGGCCTCCCGGCCAGCCCCAGCATTTT. This sequence encodes CSARDGPPGQPQHF.

This clonotype has only a few counts. The chain links TRBV6-2 or TRBV6-3 to TRBJ2-1; 8 bases line up with TRBD2. The CDR3 spans 14 residues. The V segment lost 5 bases and the J segment 2 bases; nucleotides outside the gene matches: 2. In germline, CDR1 is MNHEY, CDR2 SVGEGT. CDR3 amino acids: CASSTGGAYNEQFF. For the CDR3, the DNA is TGTGCCAGCAGTACCGGGGGGGCCTACAATGAGCAGTTCTTC.

This rearrangement joins TRBV14 to TRBJ2-7, with D unclear. V dropped 5 bases and J dropped 7 bases, with 9 bases sitting between them. The CDR3 loop spans 11 amino acids. From germline, CDR1 is SGHDN and CDR2 FVKESK. CDR3 bases: TGTGCCAGCAGCACCACACAGGAGCAGTACTTC. It encodes CASSTTQEQYF.

This clonotype has just a few counts. The chain has TRBV4-1 and TRBJ1-1; D unresolved. CDR1 MGHRA and CDR2 YSYEKL come from the germline V gene. The CDR3 has 16 residues. Deletions cut 0 bases from V and 3 bases from J, with 14 bases between. As DNA, the CDR3 is TGCGCCAGCAGCCAAGATCTATCCCACCCTTACACTGAAGCTTTCTTT. Encoded protein: CASSQDLSHPYTEAFF.

This chain links TRBV20-1 with TRBJ2-1; D is unclear. Trimming pared 1 base from V and 10 bases from J, leaving 8 bases between. Germline V lookup: CDR1 DFQATT, CDR2 SNEGSKA (reference sequence). The CDR3 length is 11 residues. CDR3 amino acids: CSARVVEEQFF. DNA of the CDR3: TGCAGTGCTAGAGTGGTGGAAGAGCAGTTCTTC.

The J gene is TRBJ2-1, the V gene TRBV20-1; 9 bases map to TRBD2. After removal of 6 bases from V and 3 bases from J, the junction contained 9 bases not matched to a gene. The germline V gene encodes CDR1 DFQATT and CDR2 SNEGSKA (reference sequence). CDR3 length equals 15 residues. The CDR3 protein is CSATLGTSSYNEQFF. The CDR3 DNA reads as TGCAGTGCCACGTTAGGGACTAGCAGCTACAATGAGCAGTTCTTC.

This rearrangement joins TRBV5-4 to TRBJ1-2; D is undetermined. V lost 2 bases to trimming and J lost 4 bases, with 9 bases between them. In germline, CDR1 is SGHNT, CDR2 YYREEE (reference sequence). The CDR3 consists of 13 residues. The CDR3 region is CASSFGLLYGYTF. CDR3 DNA sequence: TGTGCCAGCAGCTTTGGGTTACTCTATGGCTACACCTTC.

This chain connects TRBV10-3 to TRBJ2-1; 7 bases fit TRBD2. V lost 3 bases to trimming and J lost 2 bases; unmatched junction nucleotides: 7. The CDR3 contains 16 residues. Germline CDR1 ENHRY, CDR2 SYGVKD. CDR3 DNA sequence: TGTGCCATCAGTGATCTGGGCGGGGGAACCTACAATGAGCAGTTCTTC. Protein: CAISDLGGGTYNEQFF.